The sequence of this TCR beta chain was determined in a study of blood T cell repertoires in COVID-19. In the study overall: Italy, Spain and the United States were the sources of the convalescent and acute COVID-19 samples. Nucleic acid was either cDNA or gDNA, and it came from T cells, B-cell-depleted T cells, or PBMCs.

Per the original data handling: Estimated nucleated cell counts came from reference gene primer amplification. Profiling relied on immunoSEQ multiplex PCR, and the TCRdb table lists in-frame clones only, not all of them. V and J calls and clone size are those listed in that table; D and trimming were worked out from the DNA. Of 250,000 or so clones in the sample, approximately 84% are singletons; the top ten hold less than 8.5%. This CDR3 region has 12 residues. CDR1 and CDR2 from the germline V gene are MDHEN and SYDVKM. This study enrolled people aged roughly 18 to 100 from under 25 US geographic areas.

The receptor was derived from a woman aged 50 to 60 who had been exposed to COVID-19. Sequencing was performed on PBMCs or T cells enriched from blood (not recorded which). The chain employs TRBV28 and TRBJ2-1; tentatively, D is TRBD2 (7 bases). The CDR3 region is CLVGRGVSEQFF. Written as DNA, the CDR3 is TGTCTAGTTGGGAGGGGGGTAAGTGAGCAGTTCTTC.